This is a list of T cell receptor beta chains from one sample in a study of cytomegalovirus exposure and HLA in healthy donors. Assay used: immunoSEQ multiplex PCR; TCRdb lists only in-frame clones, some missing. Of fewer than 200,000 clones in the sample, around 80% were seen once. The specimen sequenced was PBMCs. The receptor set was obtained from a woman between 50 and 59 years old in good health and CMV-seropositive. CDR3s include the opening cysteine and the closing phenylalanine or tryptophan. A D gene is named only where the DNA matches it firmly. Clone size, where shown, is once, few, many, or a class for clones that have expanded.

v_call,d_call,clone_size,j_call,cdr3_aa,cdr3_nt
TRBV9,TRBD1,NA,TRBJ2-2,CASSARATGGRTGELFF,TGTGCCAGCAGCGCCCGGGCGACAGGGGGCCGGACCGGGGAGCTGTTTTTT
TRBV9,TRBD1,few,TRBJ1-1,CASSGTGAAEAFF,TGTGCCAGCAGCGGTACAGGGGCCGCTGAAGCTTTCTTT
TRBV7-9,NA,NA,TRBJ1-5,CASSKTGSNQPQHF,TGTGCCAGCAGCAAGACAGGAAGCAATCAGCCCCAGCATTTT
TRBV19,NA,NA,TRBJ2-7,CASSIGAGSFPYEQYF,TGTGCCAGTAGTATAGGAGCAGGGTCGTTCCCCTACGAGCAGTACTTC
TRBV5-6,TRBD1,NA,TRBJ2-7,CASSLRDRDGYEQYF,TGTGCCAGCAGCTTGAGAGACAGGGATGGGTACGAGCAGTACTTC
TRBV19,TRBD1,few,TRBJ1-1,CASSTGQGMSEAFF,TGTGCCAGTAGTACGGGACAGGGAATGTCTGAAGCTTTCTTT
TRBV2,TRBD2,NA,TRBJ2-5,CASSENGPGTSGSEYF,TGTGCCAGCAGTGAAAATGGGCCCGGGACTAGCGGGTCGGAGTACTTC
TRBV20-1,NA,NA,TRBJ2-5,CSATEGETQYF,TGCAGTGCTACCGAGGGAGAGACCCAGTACTTC
TRBV9,TRBD2,once,TRBJ2-3,CARSPRGGRATDTQYF,TGTGCCAGGTCACCCCGTGGCGGGAGGGCCACCGATACGCAGTATTTT
TRBV7-8,TRBD1,once,TRBJ2-5,CASSRTGLETQYF,TGTGCCAGCAGCCGGACAGGGTTAGAGACCCAGTACTTC
TRBV7-2,NA,NA,TRBJ2-7,CASSTPAVGEQYF,TGTGCCAGCAGTACTCCGGCGGTGGGCGAGCAGTACTTC
TRBV18,TRBD1,NA,TRBJ1-4,CASSPRQGEGEKLFF,TGTGCCAGCTCACCGCGACAGGGGGAAGGAGAAAAACTGTTTTTT
TRBV7-3,NA,NA,TRBJ2-2,CASSPGWESAANTGELFF,TGTGCCAGCAGTCCGGGTTGGGAGTCGGCAGCGAACACCGGGGAGCTGTTTTTT
TRBV5-1,TRBD1,NA,TRBJ2-7,CASSLVGQYSYEQYF,TGCGCCAGCAGCTTGGTGGGACAGTACTCCTACGAGCAGTACTTC
TRBV11-2,TRBD2,NA,TRBJ2-4,CASREWGRAINIQYF,TGTGCCAGCCGGGAGTGGGGGAGGGCGATAAACATTCAGTACTTC
TRBV25-1,TRBD1,NA,TRBJ2-3,CASSVGQAHTDTQYF,TGTGCCAGCAGCGTAGGACAGGCCCACACAGATACGCAGTATTTT
TRBV9,TRBD1,NA,TRBJ1-5,CASSLGQGANQPQHF,TGTGCCAGCAGCTTGGGACAGGGGGCCAATCAGCCCCAGCATTTT
TRBV4-1,TRBD1,few,TRBJ2-2,CASSPGTGALTGELFF,TGCGCCAGCAGCCCTGGGACAGGGGCCCTTACCGGGGAGCTGTTTTTT
TRBV5-1,NA,NA,TRBJ1-1,CASSTGEPGEMNTEAFF,TGCGCCAGCAGCACCGGGGAGCCGGGAGAAATGAACACTGAAGCTTTCTTT
TRBV11-2,TRBD2,NA,TRBJ2-3,CASITLAGGTDTQYF,TGTGCCAGCATAACCCTAGCGGGGGGGACGGATACGCAGTATTTT
TRBV2,NA,NA,TRBJ2-1,CASNSVGYNEQFF,TGTGCCAGCAACAGTGTGGGTTACAATGAGCAGTTCTTC
TRBV9,TRBD2,NA,TRBJ2-3,CASSVEAGTSGSSDTQYF,TGTGCCAGCAGCGTAGAGGCAGGGACTAGCGGGAGTTCAGATACGCAGTATTTT
TRBV19,NA,NA,TRBJ1-1,CASTPNIYTEAFF,TGTGCCAGTACCCCCAACATTTACACTGAAGCTTTCTTT
TRBV7-9,NA,NA,TRBJ1-2,CASSRDGRGYTF,TGTGCCAGCAGCCGGGACGGGAGAGGCTACACCTTC
TRBV10-1,TRBD1,NA,TRBJ1-4,CASSVTGEDEKLFF,TGCGCCAGCAGTGTCACAGGGGAAGATGAAAAACTGTTTTTT
TRBV9,NA,NA,TRBJ2-1,CASSDTSSQFF,TGTGCCAGCAGCGATACTAGCAGCCAGTTCTTC
TRBV4-3,TRBD1,NA,TRBJ2-2,CASSQDPTGPLGGELFF,TGCGCCAGCAGCCAAGATCCGACAGGGCCCCTGGGGGGGGAGCTGTTTTTT
TRBV27,TRBD1,NA,TRBJ2-1,CASSWGQSSYNKQFF,TGTGCCAGCAGTTGGGGACAGAGCTCCTACAATAAGCAGTTCTTC
TRBV10-3,TRBD1,NA,TRBJ2-2,CAISEGTGNTGELFF,TGTGCCATCAGTGAGGGGACAGGAAACACCGGGGAGCTGTTTTTT
TRBV21-1,NA,NA,TRBJ1-6,CASSSGTEPSYNSPLHF,TGTGCCAGCAGCAGCGGGACAGAACCCTCCTATAATTCACCCCTCCACTTT
TRBV5-4,NA,NA,TRBJ2-5,CASSPVGGKETQYF,TGTGCCAGCAGCCCGGTTGGGGGCAAAGAGACCCAGTACTTC
TRBV5-1,TRBD2,once,TRBJ2-1,CASKGSAGGGNEQFF,TGCGCCAGCAAAGGATCGGCGGGGGGTGGAAATGAGCAGTTCTTC
TRBV9,TRBD2,few,TRBJ2-2,CASTLLAGGPVNTGELFF,TGTGCCAGCACCCTACTAGCGGGGGGGCCCGTGAACACCGGGGAGCTGTTTTTT
TRBV4-1,TRBD1,NA,TRBJ2-7,CASSQRGQGFSYEQYF,TGCGCCAGCAGCCAACGTGGACAGGGATTCTCCTACGAGCAGTACTTC
TRBV7-2,NA,once,TRBJ2-1,CASSFNVDNEQFF,TGTGCCAGCAGCTTTAACGTAGACAATGAGCAGTTCTTC
TRBV6-5,NA,few,TRBJ1-1,CASSYGRGNTEAFF,TGTGCCAGCAGTTACGGCCGGGGGAACACTGAAGCTTTCTTT
TRBV19,NA,NA,TRBJ1-2,CASSMGTIHGYTF,TGTGCCAGTAGTATGGGGACAATCCATGGCTACACCTTC
TRBV5-1,NA,NA,TRBJ2-6,CASSLSGGANVLTF,TGCGCCAGCAGCTTGTCGGGTGGGGCCAACGTCCTGACTTTC
TRBV5-4,TRBD1,NA,TRBJ1-2,CASSLELRTGGPYTF,TGTGCCAGCAGCTTGGAGCTAAGGACAGGGGGGCCCTACACCTTC
TRBV9,NA,NA,TRBJ2-3,CASSVAGVLRGDTQYF,TGTGCCAGCAGCGTAGCCGGGGTTCTACGGGGAGATACGCAGTATTTT
TRBV21-1,NA,NA,TRBJ2-7,CASSKKPHPSFSEQYF,TGTGCCAGCAGCAAAAAGCCCCATCCCTCCTTTAGCGAGCAGTACTTC
TRBV7-8,NA,few,TRBJ2-7,CASSLTPGHHEQYF,TGTGCCAGCAGCTTAACCCCGGGACACCACGAGCAGTACTTC
TRBV4-2,TRBD2,NA,TRBJ2-3,CASSYQVGTNTDTQYF,TGTGCCAGCAGCTACCAAGTCGGGACTAACACAGATACGCAGTATTTT
TRBV19,NA,NA,TRBJ1-2,CASSIGGNYGYTF,TGTGCCAGTAGTATAGGAGGCAACTATGGCTACACCTTC